One T cell receptor beta chain is described in this entry. This entry is derived from a study of blood T cell repertoires in COVID-19. In the study overall: The United States, Italy and Spain supplied acute and convalescent COVID-19 samples.

Clones were read by immunoSEQ multiplex PCR, and TCRdb kept only the in-frame ones, dropping some. This table holds approximately 350,000 clones, around 83% found once. Recruits, aged about 18 to 100 years, lived in 24 US areas. The ends were cut back, 1 base at V and 0 bases at J, with 10 bases in the middle. CDR3 size: 15 residues. Germline CDR1 SGHRS, CDR2 YFSETQ. This receptor was obtained from a woman aged 45-59 years who had recovered from COVID-19. The chain joins TRBV5-1 to TRBJ1-1, with a tentative D call TRBD1 (6 bases). The material sequenced was PBMCs or T cells enriched from blood (not recorded which). CDR3 in DNA: TGCGCCAGCAGCTTGTTACAGGGATTGAACACTGAAGCTTTCTTT. It specifies CASSLLQGLNTEAFF.